Below are 24 T cell receptor beta chains sequenced from a single sample in a study of T-cell reconstitution after alpha-beta-depleted transplantation in children. The TCRbeta library was prepared with unique molecular identifiers. A single record per CDR3 protein comes from TCRdb applying MiXCR to the PCR reads. The sample consists of roughly 490,000 distinct CDR3 sequences, roughly 11% of them appearing once. Source: PBMCs, mostly from graft donor cells, taken 180 days after TCRalphabeta/CD19-depleted stem cell transplant. The receptors originated from a female patient younger than 10 who had a stem cell transplant for aplastic anemia, so the T cells may come from the graft donor.

This clonotype appeared many times. The rearrangement links TRBV29-1 to TRBJ2-7; D uncertain. Trimming cost V 2 bases and J 3 bases, with 14 bases left between them. Germline CDR1 reads SQVTM; CDR2 reads ANQGSEA. This CDR3 spans 14 amino acids. CDR3 amino acids: CSVESAGRNYEQYF. Here the CDR3 DNA reads TGCAGCGTTGAATCGGCAGGTCGTAACTACGAGCAGTACTTC.

This clonotype was picked up a small number of times. The chain recombines TRBV7-2 with TRBJ2-3, with D perhaps being TRBD1 or TRBD2 (5 bases each). V shed 3 bases and J shed 0 bases, with 10 bases lying between them. The CDR3 has 15 residues. Germline CDR1 SGHTA, CDR2 FQGNSA. CDR3 region: CASSFTGRSTDTQYF. CDR3 nucleotides: TGTGCCAGCAGCTTTACGGGACGGAGCACAGATACGCAGTATTTT.

This clonotype was picked up a small number of times. V gene TRBV7-8 combines with J gene TRBJ2-5; D gene ambiguous. Between the trimmed V and J ends, which lost 3 bases and 5 bases, there was a span of 13 bases. Germline V gene sequence: CDR1 SGHVS, CDR2 FQNEAQ. The CDR3 covers 14 residues. The CDR3 protein is CASSFRSARETQYF. CDR3 in DNA: TGTGCCAGCAGCTTTAGATCGGCCCGGGAGACCCAGTACTTC.

This clonotype was observed a handful of times. This chain links TRBV6-1 with TRBJ2-1; the match to TRBD1 covers 9 bases. V dropped 5 bases and J dropped 6; count of bases not matched to a gene: 8. Germline CDR1 MNHNS, CDR2 SASEGT. CDR3 size: 15 residues. In nucleotides, the CDR3 is TGTGCCAGCAGTCCCCCGGACAGGGGAGGCAATGAGCAGTTCTTC. Its protein is CASSPPDRGGNEQFF.

This rearrangement joins TRBV6-2 or TRBV6-3 to TRBJ2-3; 10 bases agree with TRBD2. CDR1 is MNHEY and CDR2 is SVGEGT in the germline V gene. With 7 bases clipped from V and 0 bases from J, the junction kept 4 bases outside the gene matches. The CDR3 runs to 15 residues. The DNA of the CDR3 is TGTGCCAGCAACCTAGCGGGGGTTAGCACAGATACGCAGTATTTT. As protein: CASNLAGVSTDTQYF.

Points on this clonotype: The junction departs from germline at one end; a sequencing error may be responsible. CDR3 residues: CACSFGGLGGFSSYNEQFF. The DNA of the CDR3 is TGTGCCTGCAGTTTTGGGGGGCTGGGGGGATTCTCCTCCTACAATGAGCAGTTCTTC. This chain joins TRBV12-3 or TRBV12-4 and TRBJ2-1; D is possibly TRBD1 or TRBD2 (6 bases each). CDR3 length: 19 residues.

This rearrangement joins TRBV27 to TRBJ2-1; 8 bases match TRBD2. Trimming took 6 bases from V and 9 from J; bases not matched to a gene: 10. This CDR3 is 14 amino acids long. The V gene's germline CDR1 is MNHEY and CDR2 SMNVEV (reference sequence). In DNA form, the CDR3 reads TGTGCCAGCAGCCCCGGGGGGGGCAGGAGTGAGCAGTTCTTC. Its protein is CASSPGGGRSEQFF.

V usage is TRBV29-1 and J usage is TRBJ2-3, with 8 bases that match TRBD1. V dropped 4 bases and J dropped 0; count of bases not matched to a gene: 6. Germline values: CDR1 SQVTM, CDR2 ANQGSEA. The CDR3 is 15 residues long. DNA for the CDR3: TGCAGCGTTGGACGGACAGGGAGCAGCACAGATACGCAGTATTTT. It translates to CSVGRTGSSTDTQYF.

This clonotype was counted at least ten times. The chain couples TRBV5-1 to TRBJ2-3; 12 nucleotides line up with TRBD2. Per the germline V gene, CDR1 is SGHRS and CDR2 is YFSETQ. J lost 5 bases, V lost 2 bases, and 6 bases had no gene match. The CDR3 sequence is 16 residues long. The CDR3 bases are TGCGCCAGCAGCTTTTCGACTAGCGGGAGAAAAGATACGCAGTATTTT. Translation: CASSFSTSGRKDTQYF.

This clonotype has at least ten counts. The chain recombines TRBV15 with TRBJ1-2; TRBD1 aligns across 8 bases. The CDR3 is 13 residues long. The junction had 2 bases not matched to a gene; V was cut back by 4 bases and J by 4 bases. Germline V gives CDR1 LNHNV, CDR2 YYDKDF (reference sequence). The CDR3 nucleotides are TGTGCCACCAGCACAGGGGGCGCCTATGGCTACACCTTC. This codes for CATSTGGAYGYTF.

This clonotype has only a few counts. This chain joins TRBV29-1 and TRBJ1-1; 8 bases map to TRBD1. The V gene end was trimmed by 4 bases and the J gene end by 5 bases; junction bases not matched to a gene: 12. Per the germline V gene, CDR1 is SQVTM and CDR2 is ANQGSEA. There are 15 residues in the CDR3. This CDR3 reads CSVVGQQGVGTEAFF. DNA for the CDR3: TGCAGCGTTGTGGGCCAACAGGGGGTTGGTACTGAAGCTTTCTTT.

The V and J genes are TRBV4-1 and TRBJ2-7; D unresolved. The V end lost 4 bases, the J end lost 4 bases, and 5 bases lay between the germline ends. The germline gives CDR1 MGHRA, CDR2 YSYEKL. There are 11 residues in the CDR3. The DNA for the CDR3 is TGCGCCAGCAGCCTTCAGTACGAGCAGTACGTC. Amino acid sequence: CASSLQYEQYV.

This chain uses TRBV10-2 with TRBJ1-1, with TRBD1 as a possible D gene (5 bases). From germline, CDR1 is WSHSY and CDR2 SAAADI. The CDR3 spans 17 residues. With 6 bases removed from V and 6 bases from J, the gap between germline ends came to 26 bases. CDR3 residues: CASRALYLDIFSPEAFF. Here the CDR3 DNA reads TGCGCCAGCAGGGCCCTCTACTTGGACATCTTCTCCCCTGAAGCTTTCTTT.

The V and J genes are TRBV19 and TRBJ1-1; the D is unclear. V lost 4 bases to trimming and J lost 0 bases, with 15 bases between them. The CDR3 length is 16 residues. Germline values: CDR1 LNHDA, CDR2 SQIVND (reference sequence). Here the CDR3 DNA reads TGTGCCAGTAGTACCCCAAGTGCAGGTTTGAACACTGAAGCTTTCTTT. Amino acid sequence: CASSTPSAGLNTEAFF.

A few counts support this clonotype. The chain has TRBV10-3 and TRBJ1-4; D perhaps matches TRBD1 (6 bases). V gave up 5 bases and J gave up 3 bases, with 10 bases separating them. Per the germline V gene, CDR1 is ENHRY and CDR2 is SYGVKD. The CDR3 is made up of 14 amino acids. This chain's CDR3 is CAISRQAPNEKLFF. The CDR3 DNA is TGTGCCATCAGTCGACAGGCGCCTAATGAAAAACTGTTTTTT.

V and J are TRBV13 and TRBJ2-1; perhaps D is TRBD1 or TRBD2 (5 bases each). V was clipped by 5 bases and J by 6 bases, with 17 bases between them. Germline values: CDR1 PRHDT, CDR2 FYEKMQ (reference sequence). The CDR3 length is 15 residues. CDR3 coding DNA: TGTGCCAGCAGCGCATCGGACCGGGACGTCAATGAGCAGTTCTTC. Translating gives CASSASDRDVNEQFF.

This rearrangement joins TRBV20-1 to TRBJ2-5, with 11 bases aligning to TRBD2. V gave up 1 base and J gave up 1 base; unmatched junction bases: 5. Germline-derived CDR1 and CDR2 are DFQATT and SNEGSKA (reference sequence). This CDR3 has 16 amino acids. The CDR3 bases are TGCAGTGCTAGAGGAGGGACTAGCGGAACCCAAGAGACCCAGTACTTC. Translation gives CSARGGTSGTQETQYF.

As DNA, the CDR3 is TGTGCCAGCAGCGTAGAATTGAACCCGGGGGGCTACACCTTC. It codes for CASSVELNPGGYTF. This sequence joins TRBV9 and TRBJ1-2; the D is unclear. CDR1 is SGDLS, CDR2 YYNGEE, per germline. The CDR3 has 14 residues. V dropped 0 bases and J dropped 8 bases, with 14 bases sitting between them.

This clonotype was seen repeatedly, ten times or more. The chain uses TRBV29-1 and TRBJ1-1; unclear D gene. Germline loops: CDR1 SQVTM, CDR2 ANQGSEA. This CDR3 region has 15 residues. Trimming pared 2 bases from V and 7 bases from J, leaving 20 bases between. CDR3 DNA sequence: TGCAGCGTTGAAACGGTAGGGTCTCGATTGGGTGAAGCTTTCTTT. It is translated as CSVETVGSRLGEAFF.

The rearrangement uses TRBV28 and TRBJ1-4, with D unresolved. The germline V and J ends were trimmed by 4 bases and 7 bases, with 16 bases remaining between them. The CDR3 length is 15 residues. Germline assignment: CDR1 MDHEN and CDR2 SYDVKM. The CDR3: CASSSAGVGPEKLFF. The CDR3 bases are TGTGCCAGCAGTTCCGCGGGAGTCGGACCTGAAAAACTGTTTTTT. Full variable domain (outside the CDR3, taken from reference TRBV28 and TRBJ1-4): DVKVTQSSRYLVKRTGEKVFLECVQDMDHENMFWYRQDPGLGLRLIYFSYDVKMKEKGDIPEGYSVSREKKERFSLILESASTNQTSMYLCASSSAGVGPEKLFFGSGTQLSVL.

DNA for the CDR3: TGTGCCAGCAGCTACAGGGGTATCGGTCCGGGTGAGCAGTTCTTC. Translated, it gives CASSYRGIGPGEQFF. This chain uses TRBV6-5 with TRBJ2-1, with 7 bases lining up with TRBD1. Germline V lookup: CDR1 MNHEY, CDR2 SVGAGI. V dropped 6 bases and J dropped 9; count of bases not matched to a gene: 14. The CDR3 is 15 amino acids.

This clonotype was observed a handful of times. The chain joins TRBV20-1 to TRBJ2-7; 10 bases map to TRBD2. CDR1 and CDR2 from the germline V gene are DFQATT and SNEGSKA (reference sequence). This CDR3 contains 14 residues. Germline trimming cut 3 bases from V and 3 bases from J; bases unmatched to any gene: 5. In DNA, the CDR3 is TGCAGTGCTAGCCCCCTAGCGGGAGTCTACGAGCAGTACGTC. This gives the protein CSASPLAGVYEQYV.

The sample holds a few counts of this clonotype. The chain links TRBV20-1 to TRBJ2-5, with D perhaps assigned TRBD1 or TRBD2 (5 bases each). V lost 8 bases and J 4 bases, leaving 17 bases between the germline ends. This CDR3 has 13 amino acids. CDR1 is DFQATT and CDR2 is SNEGSKA in the germline V gene (reference sequence). DNA of the CDR3: TGCAGTTCCAATCCCGAGGGACGAGAGACCCAGTACTTC. Translation gives CSSNPEGRETQYF.

The V gene is TRBV10-3, the J gene TRBJ2-6; 8 bases are shared with TRBD1. The CDR3 length is 16 residues. Germline trimming cut 6 bases from V and 2 bases from J; bases unmatched to any gene: 6. CDR1 is ENHRY, CDR2 SYGVKD, per germline. CDR3 bases: TGTGCCATCAGCTCTGACAGGGGAGCTGGGGCCAACGTCCTGACTTTC. Encoded protein: CAISSDRGAGANVLTF.